The entry below gives a single T cell receptor (beta chain) sequence along with its context. Patients who underwent sequencing had shown CD8+CD57+ cell expansion by flow cytometry. Profiles of TCR beta VDJ and CDR3 were generated from a genomic DNA template. Each CDR3 protein gets one entry after TCRdb re-called the reads with MiXCR. The profile shows hundreds of thousands of distinct CDR3 sequences, about half of them singletons. The data belong to a study of CD8+CD57+ T cells in acquired aplastic anemia. Trimming removed 1 base at V and 5 bases at J, with 12 bases between. The CDR3 is made up of 14 amino acids. Per germline, CDR1 LNHNV and CDR2 YYDKDF (reference sequence).

What was sequenced was sorted CD4+, CD8+, or CD8+CD57+ T cells (not recorded which) from PBMCs. This sequence was found in a human donor with aplastic anemia. The chain is built from TRBV15 and TRBJ2-7, with D perhaps TRBD1 (6 bases). The CDR3 is CATSRAGQPHEQYF. The CDR3 bases are TGTGCCACCAGCAGAGCAGGACAGCCCCACGAGCAGTACTTC.